This record covers a single T cell receptor beta chain. The sample originates from a study of blood T cell repertoires in COVID-19. Looking at the study overall: Acute and convalescent COVID-19 specimens originated in the United States, Italy and Spain. T cells, B-cell-depleted T cells, or PBMCs provided the cDNA or gDNA that served as material.

Per the authors' pipeline: Scientists estimated how many nucleated cells there were by amplifying reference gene primers. Data came from immunoSEQ multiplex PCR; TCRdb stores just in-frame clones and leaves some out. Clone size and V and J calls were adopted from that table, with D and trimming inferred from the DNA. The data show more than 50,000 clones, 90% seen once. Sequencing was carried out using peripheral blood. The sequence was obtained from a human donor in a cohort sampled during active COVID-19.

This chain's CDR3 is CASSLVRDTQYF. CDR3 coding DNA: TGTGCCAGCAGCTTAGTTCGGGATACGCAGTATTTT. The rearrangement uses TRBV11-2 and TRBJ2-3, with D unresolved. The CDR3 totals 12 residues. Germline CDR1 and CDR2: SGHAT and FQNNGV. V shed 1 base and J shed 6 bases, with 5 bases lying between them.